This TCR beta chain is drawn from a study of blood T cell repertoires in COVID-19. Study-wide context: Samples came from the United States, Italy and Spain, spanning acute and convalescent COVID-19. T cells, B-cell-depleted T cells, or PBMCs supplied cDNA or gDNA.

As processed by the authors: Scientists estimated how many nucleated cells there were by amplifying reference gene primers. The data were produced by immunoSEQ multiplex PCR, yet TCRdb's version contains in-frame clones alone and is incomplete. V and J calls and clone size are those listed in that table; D and trimming were worked out from the DNA. The sample has a few hundred thousand clones; roughly 85% are singletons. The V segment lost 8 bases and the J segment 4 bases; nucleotides outside the gene matches: 7. This CDR3 has 13 amino acids. Germline V gene sequence: CDR1 ENHRY, CDR2 SYGVKD. This chain joins TRBV10-3 and TRBJ2-7; 8 bases agree with TRBD2. The clonotype comes from a young man with active or convalescent COVID-19. Specimen: peripheral blood. CDR3 region: CAIRGGEGYEQYF. DNA for the CDR3: TGTGCCATCCGGGGGGGAGAAGGTTACGAGCAGTACTTC.